The present T cell receptor beta chain was sequenced within a study of T cells in Graves' hyperthyroidism and ophthalmopathy. CDR3 length equals 15 residues. Trimming cost V 1 base and J 5 bases, with 11 bases left between them. Germline loops: CDR1 SNHLY, CDR2 FYNNEI. Study-wide results and limits: Blood also showed most of the thyroid clonotypes that were expanded above 0.001. The model made its ophthalmopathy prediction, and onset followed a median roughly six months later.

This clonotype was observed a single time. The target antigen is unknown. Reasons for excluding patients were uncontrolled infection, other autoimmune disease, pregnancy or lactation. Orbital computed tomography and thyroid ultrasound, together with serum TRAb and thyroxine and clinical symptoms, were used for diagnoses. Amplified TCR beta CDR3 regions derived from RNA transcripts. The HTBI set primed first-round TCR CDR3 RT-PCR. One entry per CDR3 protein, called by TCRdb with MiXCR from the multiplex PCR reads. The sample includes about 640,000 distinct CDR3 sequences, 20% of them seen just once. The rearrangement links TRBV2 to TRBJ2-2; possible D gene TRBD1, 6 bases. Source material: blood. This TCR was recovered from a man between 25 and 39 years old with Graves' ophthalmopathy. The CDR3 region has the DNA TGTGCCAGCAGTGAAGGACCAGGGGCGACCGGGGAGCTGTTTTTT. Translation gives CASSEGPGATGELFF.